Each of the 13 T cell receptor beta chains below was sequenced from the same sample in a study of shared clonotypes between healthy human individuals. Naive CD8 isolation took CD45RO-negative cells positively selected for CCR7 and excluded terminally differentiated effector memory CD45RA+ cells. Profiled with immunoSEQ multiplex PCR; TCRdb holds only in-frame clones, not every one. The sample lists about 2.2 million clones; around 93% were seen once. The sample was naive CD8+ T cells from PBMCs. These receptors were collected from a young man in good health. Some clones in this sample may be carry-over from other donors' samples.

The J gene is TRBJ2-1, the V gene TRBV7-2, with TRBD2 identical over 7 bases. The CDR3 contains 15 residues. The V gene's germline CDR1 is SGHTA and CDR2 FQGNSA. J gave up 7 bases and V 1 base, and 7 bases lay outside the gene matches. CDR3: CASSLVAGVGNEQFF. The CDR3 DNA reads TGTGCCAGCAGCTTAGTAGCGGGTGTAGGGAATGAGCAGTTCTTC.

The rearrangement joins TRBV6-1 to TRBJ1-1; D not certain. The germline V gene encodes CDR1 MNHNS and CDR2 SASEGT. V was cut by 1 base and J by 1 base, with 13 bases left in between. This CDR3 has 16 residues. This CDR3 is CASSEVRNSPNTEAFF. The CDR3 nucleotides are TGTGCCAGCAGTGAAGTAAGGAACAGCCCGAACACTGAAGCTTTCTTT.

The J gene is TRBJ2-1, the V gene TRBV27, with D perhaps given as TRBD1 or TRBD2 (5 bases each). V dropped 2 bases and J dropped 2 bases, with 13 bases sitting between them. CDR1 is MNHEY and CDR2 is SMNVEV in the germline V gene (reference sequence). There are 16 residues in the CDR3. This chain's CDR3 is CASSLLRAGPYNEQFF. The CDR3 DNA reads TGTGCCAGCAGTTTACTGAGGGCAGGGCCCTACAATGAGCAGTTCTTC.

V gene TRBV6-6 combines with J gene TRBJ2-3, with D unresolved. The germline V and J ends were trimmed by 2 bases and 0 bases, with 9 bases remaining between them. The CDR3 sequence is 15 residues long. Germline lookup yields CDR1 MNHNY and CDR2 SVGAGI (reference sequence). CDR3 in amino acids: CASSYRGASTDTQYF. The CDR3 DNA reads as TGTGCCAGCAGTTACCGAGGAGCTAGCACAGATACGCAGTATTTT.

This sequence joins TRBV10-2 and TRBJ1-3; D remains ambiguous. The V gene's germline CDR1 is WSHSY and CDR2 SAAADI. Trimming stripped 8 bases from V and 0 bases from J, with 14 bases between. This CDR3 is built from 15 residues. The CDR3 DNA sequence: TGCGCCAGCCGCGGAAGTGCTTACTCTGGAAACACCATATATTTT. Its translation: CASRGSAYSGNTIYF.

The chain couples TRBV6-1 to TRBJ2-7; no reliable D call. The germline V gene has CDR1 MNHNS and CDR2 SASEGT. The CDR3 has 12 amino acids. The CDR3 loop is CVIGQPGYEQYF. The CDR3 DNA follows: TGTGTTATTGGGCAGCCCGGCTACGAGCAGTACTTC.

This sequence joins TRBV5-1 and TRBJ1-6, with TRBD1 matching 7 bases. The CDR3 loop spans 16 amino acids. Germline V gene lookup returns CDR1 SGHRS and CDR2 YFSETQ. Germline trimming cut 3 bases from V and 5 bases from J; bases unmatched to any gene: 8. CDR3 nucleotides: TGCGCCAGCAGCTCGGGACAGTTTGGGCATAATTCACCCCTCCACTTT. It specifies CASSSGQFGHNSPLHF.

The gene calls are TRBV7-7 and TRBJ2-5; 8 positions match TRBD1. Germline CDR1 SSHAT, CDR2 FNYEAQ (reference sequence). Germline trimming cut 5 bases from V and 1 base from J; bases unmatched to any gene: 6. CDR3 size: 15 residues. CDR3 DNA sequence: TGTGCCAGCAGCCAATTAGGACAGGGCCAAGAGACCCAGTACTTC. Residues: CASSQLGQGQETQYF.

This chain uses TRBV4-1 with TRBJ1-3; D ambiguous. The CDR3 runs to 16 residues. Germline CDR1 and CDR2: MGHRA and YSYEKL. Trimming removed 4 bases from V and 1 base from J, with 14 bases in between. The CDR3 protein is CASSLGVRESGNTIYF. The CDR3 DNA reads TGCGCCAGCAGCCTAGGCGTGCGGGAATCTGGAAACACCATATATTTT.

The chain has TRBV13 and TRBJ2-1; D uncertain. V dropped 3 bases and J dropped 4 bases, with 4 bases sitting between them. Germline assignment: CDR1 PRHDT and CDR2 FYEKMQ (reference sequence). This CDR3 has 12 residues. The CDR3 sequence: CASSFDYNEQFF. For the CDR3, the DNA is TGTGCCAGCAGCTTCGATTACAATGAGCAGTTCTTC.

The V gene is TRBV29-1, the J gene TRBJ2-1; D remains ambiguous. The CDR3 spans 15 residues. Per germline, CDR1 SQVTM and CDR2 ANQGSEA. V was pared by 7 bases and J by 2 bases, with 18 bases between. CDR3 in amino acids: CSGKVGLGPYNEQFF. For the CDR3, the DNA is TGCAGCGGCAAAGTGGGCCTCGGGCCCTACAATGAGCAGTTCTTC.

This clone has a single count. The CDR3 loop reads CAISEGTSGRATHEQFF. For the CDR3, the DNA is TGTGCCATCAGTGAGGGGACTAGCGGGAGGGCTACCCATGAGCAGTTCTTC. The rearrangement joins TRBV10-3 to TRBJ2-1, with 16 bases fitting TRBD2. The CDR3 contains 17 residues. J lost 8 bases, V lost 2 bases, and 6 bases had no gene match. Germline V CDR1 and CDR2: ENHRY, SYGVKD.

The gene calls are TRBV28 and TRBJ1-1, with 8 bases lining up with TRBD1. CDR1 is MDHEN and CDR2 is SYDVKM in the germline V gene. With 1 base clipped from V and 5 bases from J, the junction kept 15 bases outside the gene matches. The CDR3 has 18 amino acids. CDR3 residues: CASSLSLWGTGGGTEAFF. The CDR3 bases are TGTGCCAGCAGTTTATCCCTGTGGGGAACAGGGGGTGGTACTGAAGCTTTCTTT.